This TCR delta chain was recorded in a study of gamma-delta T cells after stem cell transplantation. As concerns this clone: A far larger clone is a single base away, which makes a read error likely. Other DNA sequences within the sample encode an identical CDR3.

From germline, CDR1 is GEAIGNYY and CDR2 EKD. The CDR3 has 18 residues. V shed 1 base and J shed 0 bases, with 12 bases lying between them. TCRdb redid clone calling on the RT-PCR reads using CATT. Here the sample spans about 2,800 delta-chain clones, roughly 5.2% being singletons. The receptor was derived from a human donor. It is not recorded whose cells these are; they may come from a transplant donor. Input material: gamma-delta T cells. The chain carries TRDV2 and TRDJ3; D remains unclear. The CDR3 reads CACDTAVPSSWDTRQMFF. Written as DNA, the CDR3 is TGTGCCTGTGACACTGCGGTCCCAAGCTCCTGGGACACCCGACAGATGTTTTTC.